The source of this T cell receptor beta chain is a study of early T cells in non-severe SARS-CoV-2 infection. About the research overall: Sequencing of unsorted whole blood was done on bulk RNA, leaving chains unpaired.

Attachment of unique molecular identifiers was made to individual cDNA molecules. From the 5' RACE reads, TCRdb called clonotypes with MiXCR, one entry per CDR3 protein. The repertoire holds tens of thousands of distinct CDR3 sequences, with over 4.5% as singletons. The germline gives CDR1 DFQATT, CDR2 SNEGSKA (reference sequence). The trim removed 0 bases at V and 10 bases at J, leaving 8 bases unmatched. The CDR3 is 16 residues long. This clonotype has at least ten counts. The target antigen is unknown. General observations from the study: Anti-spike CD8 responses were favored by VDJdb matching, which missed private and CD4 specificities.

The specimen was whole blood. The gene calls are TRBV20-1 and TRBJ2-1; 14 bases map to TRBD2. This clonotype was sampled from an adult who was a healthcare worker with PCR-confirmed SARS-CoV-2 infection or an uninfected control (not recorded which). For the CDR3, the DNA is TGCAGTGCTAGAGATTCGGGACTAGCGGGAGCGCGGGAGCAGTTCTTC. Its translation: CSARDSGLAGAREQFF.